Following are 10 T cell receptor beta chains from one sample sequenced in a study of T cell responses to AZD1222 COVID-19 vaccine. Profiled with immunoSEQ multiplex PCR; TCRdb holds only in-frame clones, not every one. The sample includes some 190,000 clones, 80% to 95% of them seen just once. This material consisted of peripheral blood, taken 28 days after the second AZD1222 dose. The receptors stem from an adult who received the AZD1222 COVID-19 vaccine.

The V and J genes are TRBV6-5 and TRBJ1-4; the D gene is possibly TRBD1 (5 bases). The germline V and J ends were trimmed by 5 bases and 0 bases, with 10 bases remaining between them. From germline, CDR1 is MNHEY and CDR2 SVGAGI. The length of the CDR3 is 15 residues. The CDR3 sequence is CASSRGGSTNEKLFF. CDR3 bases: TGTGCCAGCAGTCGTGGGGGTTCAACTAATGAAAAACTGTTTTTT.

This sequence joins TRBV6-2 or TRBV6-3 and TRBJ2-1, with 7 bases fitting TRBD2. The V and J ends lost 0 bases and 0 bases, in that order; junction bases with no gene match: 8. The germline V gene encodes CDR1 MNHEY and CDR2 SVGEGT. This CDR3 is built from 18 residues. For the CDR3, the DNA is TGTGCCAGCAGTTACTCGATTTACGCGGGAGACTCCTACAATGAGCAGTTCTTC. Translation: CASSYSIYAGDSYNEQFF.

This chain uses TRBV18 with TRBJ1-3; no clear D. The germline V gene encodes CDR1 KGHSH and CDR2 LQKENI. The CDR3 contains 15 residues. The ends were cut back, 3 bases at V and 0 bases at J, with 9 bases in the middle. The CDR3 here is CASSPPGYSGNTIYF. In nucleotides, the CDR3 is TGTGCCAGCTCACCCCCAGGCTACTCTGGAAACACCATATATTTT.

The chain employs TRBV16 and TRBJ2-6, with D unclear. Germline V CDR1 and CDR2: KGHSY, FQNENV. The CDR3 is 20 residues long. Trimming left V 4 bases short and J 0 bases short, with 22 bases between. The CDR3 sequence: CASSPPPTQLFRSGANVLTF. In DNA, the CDR3 is TGTGCCAGCAGCCCCCCGCCCACGCAGCTATTTCGCTCTGGGGCCAACGTCCTGACTTTC.

The CDR3 reads CASSLAQGGNSPLHF. The CDR3 DNA sequence: TGTGCCAGCAGCTTAGCCCAGGGCGGTAATTCACCCCTCCACTTT. V is TRBV11-2 and J is TRBJ1-6; possible D gene TRBD1, 5 bases. The ends were cut back, 1 base at V and 6 bases at J, with 10 bases in the middle. Germline V lookup: CDR1 SGHAT, CDR2 FQNNGV. The CDR3 contains 15 residues.

This clone was recorded only once. The chain has TRBV6-5 and TRBJ1-5; 7 positions match TRBD1. The CDR3 sequence is 13 residues long. Trimming cost V 7 bases and J 9 bases; bases outside gene matches: 9. CDR1 MNHEY and CDR2 SVGAGI come from the germline V gene. This chain's CDR3 is CASNRDSPTPQHF. Written as DNA, the CDR3 is TGTGCCAGCAACAGGGACAGCCCTACGCCCCAGCATTTT.

V is TRBV2 and J is TRBJ2-3; 7 bases fit TRBD1. V gave up 7 bases and J gave up 0 bases; unmatched junction bases: 7. The CDR3 totals 15 residues. The germline CDR1 and CDR2 sequences are SNHLY and FYNNEI. CDR3 sequence: CASNGGQLSTDTQYF. The CDR3 bases are TGTGCCAGCAATGGGGGACAGTTAAGCACAGATACGCAGTATTTT.

The genes are TRBV19 and TRBJ2-2; D may be TRBD1 or TRBD2 (6 bases each). In germline, CDR1 is LNHDA, CDR2 SQIVND (reference sequence). This CDR3 contains 13 residues. V lost 6 bases, J lost 4 bases, and 9 bases lay in between. The CDR3 sequence: CASRGGSTGELFF. CDR3 in DNA: TGTGCCAGTAGAGGGGGGTCCACCGGGGAGCTGTTTTTT.

V gene TRBV21-1 combines with J gene TRBJ1-2; the table gives TRBD1 as D, unverified against the DNA. TRBV21-1 is recorded as a pseudogene. CDR3 length equals 15 residues. The CDR3 DNA reads TGTGCCAGCAGCAAACTCGGCAGGGTTAACTATGGCTACACCTTC. This codes for CASSKLGRVNYGYTF.

This chain connects TRBV2 to TRBJ2-1; the match to TRBD2 covers 13 bases. Trimming cost V 5 bases and J 12 bases; bases outside gene matches: 4. This CDR3 has 13 residues. The V gene's germline CDR1 is SNHLY and CDR2 FYNNEI. The CDR3 nucleotides are TGTGCCAGCAGTTCACTAGCGGGAGGGCGGCAGTTCTTC. Translating gives CASSSLAGGRQFF.